A single sample is the source of the 20 T cell receptor beta chains below, sequenced in a study of blood T cell repertoires in COVID-19. Assay: immunoSEQ multiplex PCR; the TCRdb copy retains only in-frame clones and omits some. The sample comprises about 180,000 clones, about 91% of which are singletons, and roughly 4.2% rests with the top ten. The sequencing input was peripheral blood. All receptors come from a woman aged 25 to 39 with acute or convalescent COVID-19.

V is TRBV11-3 and J is TRBJ2-1, with D perhaps TRBD2 (6 bases). The length of the CDR3 is 17 residues. Germline V lookup: CDR1 SGHNT, CDR2 YENEEA. Trimming pared 4 bases from V and 1 base from J, leaving 17 bases between. The CDR3 loop is CASSSLGLEGSYNEQFF. As DNA, the CDR3 is TGTGCCAGCAGCTCCCTGGGATTGGAGGGATCCTACAATGAGCAGTTCTTC.

This chain links TRBV18 with TRBJ2-1; 9 bases fit TRBD2. Unmatched junction bases numbered 7, after V lost 5 bases and J lost 8 bases. Germline CDR1 reads KGHSH; CDR2 reads LQKENI. CDR3 length equals 14 residues. The DNA of the CDR3 is TGTGCCAGCTCAGCCGGGACTAGCAAGTATGAGCAGTTCTTC. Residues: CASSAGTSKYEQFF.

This clone was counted a single time. The V call is TRBV28, the J call TRBJ1-2, with 7 bases lining up with TRBD1. Losses at the gene ends were 4 bases for V and 6 bases for J; bases not matched to a gene: 8. The length of the CDR3 is 14 residues. Germline V lookup: CDR1 MDHEN, CDR2 SYDVKM. CDR3 DNA: TGTGCCAGCAGTTCCCTCGGGACAGCTAATGGCTACACCTTC. It is translated as CASSSLGTANGYTF.

This chain connects TRBV28 to TRBJ1-2; tentative D call: TRBD1 (6 bases). This CDR3 has 14 amino acids. V lost 7 bases and J 7 bases, leaving 19 bases between the germline ends. Germline CDR1 MDHEN, CDR2 SYDVKM. CDR3 DNA sequence: TGTGCCAGCATAGGGGGACGGGGACAATCTGGCTACACCTTC. This encodes CASIGGRGQSGYTF.

The genes are TRBV6-5 and TRBJ2-5; 11 nucleotides align to TRBD2. V lost 5 bases, J lost 4 bases, and 3 bases stayed unmatched. From germline, CDR1 is MNHEY and CDR2 SVGAGI. The CDR3 has 14 amino acids. The CDR3 reads CASSPLAGGETQYF. DNA of the CDR3: TGTGCCAGCAGTCCCCTAGCGGGAGGAGAGACCCAGTACTTC.

This clone was seen a single time. This sequence joins TRBV3-1 (or the pseudogene TRBV3-2) and TRBJ1-1; maybe TRBD1 (6 bases). The CDR3 sequence is 15 residues long. Deletions cut 4 bases from V and 0 bases from J, with 12 bases between. Germline CDR1 is LGHDT and CDR2 is YNNKEL (reference sequence). The CDR3 bases are TGTGCCAGCAGCCTTTGGACAGCTATGAACACTGAAGCTTTCTTT. This codes for CASSLWTAMNTEAFF.

V usage is TRBV28 and J usage is TRBJ1-2, with 7 positions matching TRBD1. The V segment lost 2 bases and the J segment 7 bases; nucleotides outside the gene matches: 19. The CDR3 length is 18 residues. Germline values: CDR1 MDHEN, CDR2 SYDVKM. CDR3 DNA: TGTGCCAGCAGTTTACTCCCAACCGACAGGGCAGGGGTCTTTGGCTACACCTTC. Translated, it gives CASSLLPTDRAGVFGYTF.

This clone appeared once. The chain couples TRBV6-5 to TRBJ2-7, with D possibly matching TRBD2 (5 bases). The CDR3 is made up of 13 amino acids. Germline lookup yields CDR1 MNHEY and CDR2 SVGAGI. Trimming cost V 0 bases and J 3 bases, with 6 bases left between them. DNA for the CDR3: TGTGCCAGCAGTTACTCTCGGGGCTACGAGCAGTACTTC. Translation gives CASSYSRGYEQYF.

Note on this clone: One end of the junction does not line up with germline, which may come from a read error. This chain connects TRBV11-2 to TRBJ2-7; TRBD2 agrees at 12 bases. Germline-derived CDR1 and CDR2 are SGHAT and FQNNGV. The CDR3 is 13 residues long. CDR3 sequence reads: CASSFALRLAGEF. The CDR3 nucleotides are TGTGCCAGCAGCTTTGCCCTTCGACTAGCGGGAGAGTTC.

J is TRBJ1-2 and V is TRBV6-6; no reliable D call. CDR3 size: 8 residues. From germline, CDR1 is MNHNY and CDR2 SVGAGI (reference sequence). The V gene lost 6 bases and the J gene lost 10 bases, with 3 bases spanning the gap. CDR3 nucleotides: TGTGCCAGCAGCTCCTACACCTTC. The encoded protein is CASSSYTF.

V is TRBV7-9 and J is TRBJ2-1; unclear D gene. V was clipped by 5 bases and J by 8 bases, with 19 bases between them. This CDR3 contains 15 residues. Germline lookup yields CDR1 SEHNR and CDR2 FQNEAQ (reference sequence). CDR3 sequence reads: CASSSASHWSHEQFF. In DNA, the CDR3 is TGTGCCAGCAGCAGCGCGTCCCACTGGAGTCATGAGCAGTTCTTC.

The V gene is TRBV5-1, the J gene TRBJ2-3; TRBD2 matches 7 bases. Per germline, CDR1 SGHRS and CDR2 YFSETQ. Germline trimming cut 4 bases from V and 6 bases from J; bases unmatched to any gene: 8. The CDR3 covers 14 residues. Here the CDR3 reads CASSGGSSGDTQYF. The CDR3, as DNA: TGCGCCAGCAGCGGCGGGAGTTCTGGTGATACGCAGTATTTT.

This chain links TRBV2 with TRBJ1-4; D is unresolved. The V gene's germline CDR1 is SNHLY and CDR2 FYNNEI. Trimming took 5 bases from V and 7 from J, leaving 11 bases between them. There are 13 residues in the CDR3. CDR3 in amino acids: CASSREVGEKLFF. CDR3 coding DNA: TGTGCCAGCAGTCGGGAAGTCGGTGAAAAACTGTTTTTT.

This clone appeared a single time. The junction departs from the called germline gene at one end, perhaps through a read error. The chain links TRBV6-6 to TRBJ2-4; 7 bases are shared with TRBD1. Per the germline V gene, CDR1 is MNHNY and CDR2 is SVGAGI (reference sequence). The CDR3 loop spans 13 amino acids. CDR3 DNA: TGTGCCAGCAGTTACCAGACAGGGATGGCGGCGGACTTC. Translating it yields CASSYQTGMAADF.

This chain uses TRBV2 with TRBJ1-5, with 7 bases lining up with TRBD1. Per germline, CDR1 SNHLY and CDR2 FYNNEI. The CDR3 runs to 13 residues. With 7 bases clipped from V and 3 bases from J, the junction kept 3 bases outside the gene matches. CDR3 loop: CASMGQLNQPQHF. CDR3 DNA sequence: TGTGCCAGCATGGGACAGCTCAATCAGCCCCAGCATTTT.

The genes are TRBV27 and TRBJ1-5; D possibly corresponds to TRBD1 (5 bases). V was shortened by 4 bases and J by 7 bases, with 14 bases between the two germline ends. This CDR3 is 14 amino acids long. Germline V CDR1 and CDR2: MNHEY, SMNVEV (reference sequence). CDR3 nucleotide sequence: TGTGCCAGCAGTTCGCTGGGACTTTCGCAGCCCCAGCATTTT. Protein: CASSSLGLSQPQHF.

The V call is TRBV7-2, the J call TRBJ1-2; weak D call: TRBD1 (5 bases). The ends were cut back, 8 bases at V and 3 bases at J, with 16 bases in the middle. Germline V gene sequence: CDR1 SGHTA, CDR2 FQGNSA. The CDR3 sequence is 14 residues long. The CDR3 DNA follows: TGTGCCAGCGGCCAACCGGGACTCTACTATGGCTACACCTTC. This translates into CASGQPGLYYGYTF.

V usage is TRBV6-5 and J usage is TRBJ2-1; D might be TRBD2 (5 bases). In germline, CDR1 is MNHEY, CDR2 SVGAGI. The V end lost 10 bases, the J end lost 7 bases, and 11 bases lay between the germline ends. There are 11 residues in the CDR3. The CDR3 here is CAIQRGNEQFF. CDR3 bases: TGTGCCATCCAACGGGGAAATGAGCAGTTCTTC.

This rearrangement joins TRBV28 to TRBJ2-1, with TRBD2 identical over 7 bases. Germline lookup yields CDR1 MDHEN and CDR2 SYDVKM. The CDR3 is 11 residues long. The CDR3 region is CGTRTYNEQFF. CDR3 nucleotides: TGTGGGACTAGAACCTACAATGAGCAGTTCTTC.

The chain couples TRBV5-1 to TRBJ2-5; D not resolved. V dropped 5 bases and J dropped 2 bases, with 7 bases sitting between them. CDR3 length: 12 amino acids. Per germline, CDR1 SGHRS and CDR2 YFSETQ. The CDR3 loop is CASRASQETQYF. In DNA, the CDR3 is TGCGCCAGCAGAGCCTCACAAGAGACCCAGTACTTC.